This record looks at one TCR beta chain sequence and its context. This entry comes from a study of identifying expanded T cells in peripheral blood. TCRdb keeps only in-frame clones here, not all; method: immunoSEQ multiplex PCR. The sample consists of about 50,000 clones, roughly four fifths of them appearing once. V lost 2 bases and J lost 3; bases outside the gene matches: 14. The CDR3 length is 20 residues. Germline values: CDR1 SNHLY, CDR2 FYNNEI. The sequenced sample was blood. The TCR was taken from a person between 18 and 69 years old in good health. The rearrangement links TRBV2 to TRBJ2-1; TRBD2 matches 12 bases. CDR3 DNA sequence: TGTGCCAGCAGTGAAAAGGTTGCCCCTAGCGGGGGGGATATCTACAATGAGCAGTTCTTC. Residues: CASSEKVAPSGGDIYNEQFF.